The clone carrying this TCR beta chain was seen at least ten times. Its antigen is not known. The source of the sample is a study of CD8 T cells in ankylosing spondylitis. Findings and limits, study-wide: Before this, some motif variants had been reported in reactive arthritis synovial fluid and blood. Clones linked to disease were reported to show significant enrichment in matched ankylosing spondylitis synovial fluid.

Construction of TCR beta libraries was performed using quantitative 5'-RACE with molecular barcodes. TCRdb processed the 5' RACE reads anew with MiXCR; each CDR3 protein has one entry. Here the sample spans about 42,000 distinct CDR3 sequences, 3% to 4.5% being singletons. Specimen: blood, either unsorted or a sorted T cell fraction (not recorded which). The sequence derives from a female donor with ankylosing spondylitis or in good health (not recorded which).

The CDR3 coding sequence is TGTGCCAGCAGCTTTCAGGATTATGGCTACACCTTC. Protein sequence: CASSFQDYGYTF. V usage is TRBV9 and J usage is TRBJ1-2; D gene ambiguous. Trimming left V 4 bases short and J 5 bases short, with 9 bases between. The CDR3 consists of 12 residues. Germline-derived CDR1 and CDR2 are SGDLS and YYNGEE.